This T cell receptor beta chain was sequenced for a study of T cell responses to AZD1222 COVID-19 vaccine. Study observations and caveats: Unmutated variant regions reportedly attract nearly half of all spike-specific TCRs. There were mostly white British donors and more females than males, and clonal diversity was possibly underestimated. Baseline antibody screening turned up just six seropositive AZD1222 recipients.

On this clone: Its specificity is unknown.

Germline values: CDR1 GTSNPN, CDR2 SVGIG (reference sequence). V gave up 0 bases and J gave up 7 bases; unmatched junction bases: 6. The CDR3 runs 14 residues. Produced via immunoSEQ multiplex PCR; TCRdb's table is partial and in-frame only. The sample comprises 95,000 to 150,000 clones, about 90% of which are singletons, and 5.4% rests with the top ten. V is TRBV30 and J is TRBJ1-5, with TRBD1 matching over 7 bases. This clonotype originated in an adult in good health. The sample consisted of peripheral blood, taken on day 0 of AZD1222 vaccination. CDR3 amino acids: CAWSVGSGGQPQHF. CDR3 coding DNA: TGTGCCTGGAGTGTAGGCTCAGGGGGACAGCCCCAGCATTTT.